This T cell receptor beta chain was captured in a study of early stage breast cancer tumors. Study-level findings and limits: Comparing each tissue with blood distinguished tumor from normal in most of the 16 patients. Tumors had around 2.5-fold higher T cell density than normal breast. Functional markers like CD4, CD8 and FOXP3 were missed in bulk sequencing.

About this clone: What it recognizes is unknown.

Assay used: immunoSEQ multiplex PCR; TCRdb lists only in-frame clones, some missing. The table shows tens of thousands of clones, with about 73% occurring only once. Material: blood. The TCR was taken from a person aged 50-59 years with breast cancer.

CDR3 residues: CASSPTAGSEKLFF. The CDR3 DNA follows: TGTGCCAGCAGCCCCACCGCAGGGTCCGAAAAACTGTTTTTT. The chain employs TRBV14 and TRBJ1-4; D is perhaps TRBD1 (5 bases). V gave up 4 bases and J gave up 8 bases, with 14 bases separating them. The germline V gene encodes CDR1 SGHDN and CDR2 FVKESK. CDR3 length: 14 amino acids.